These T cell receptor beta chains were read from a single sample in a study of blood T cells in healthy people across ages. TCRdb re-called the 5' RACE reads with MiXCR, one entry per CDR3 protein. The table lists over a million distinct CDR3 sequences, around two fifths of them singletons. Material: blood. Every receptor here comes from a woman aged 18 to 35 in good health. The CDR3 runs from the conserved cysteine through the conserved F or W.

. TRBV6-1 CASSSHLAGAEQYF
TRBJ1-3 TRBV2 CASSPLGPLSGNTIYF
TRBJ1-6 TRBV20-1 CSASGAINSPLHF
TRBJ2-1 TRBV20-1 CSALKKKVNEQFF
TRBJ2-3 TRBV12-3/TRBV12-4 CASSVGFLDTQYF
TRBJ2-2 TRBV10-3 CATQGLAGATNTGELFF
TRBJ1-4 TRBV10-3 CAIRGTGGGEKLFF
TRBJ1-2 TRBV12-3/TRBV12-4 CASSLDPSGNYGYTF
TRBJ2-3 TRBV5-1 CASRRGASGDTQYF
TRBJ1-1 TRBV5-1 CASSSSSGGTNTEAFF
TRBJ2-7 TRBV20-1 CSAPARSPMDEQYF
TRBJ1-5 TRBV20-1 CSARSESNRPQHF
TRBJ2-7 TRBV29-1 CSVDLPPGEQYF
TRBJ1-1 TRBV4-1 CASSHLQGEDTEAFF
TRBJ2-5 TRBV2 CASTLGLAGEETQYF
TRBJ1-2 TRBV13 CANSTGTQGFYGYTF
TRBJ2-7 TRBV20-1 CSARPSVARESEQYF
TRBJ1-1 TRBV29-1 CSVDQGGNTEAFF
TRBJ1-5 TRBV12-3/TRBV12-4 CASRRAAAEYSNQPQHF
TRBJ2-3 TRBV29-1 CSVGLYTDTQYF
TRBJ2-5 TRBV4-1 CASSQDGGGTREQYF